A selection of T cell receptor beta chains follows, all from one sample in a study of T cells in narcolepsy. The method was immunoSEQ multiplex PCR; TCRdb's version includes in-frame clones alone and lacks a portion of them. The sample gives some 30,000 clones, 80% to 85% of which show up once; less than 3% is in the top ten. What was sequenced was CD45RA- memory CD4+ T cells from PBMCs. These receptors all come from a human donor with narcolepsy. CDR3s include the opening cysteine and the closing phenylalanine or tryptophan. The order of the fields is CDR3 length, V gene, D gene, clone size, J gene, CDR3 protein, CDR3 DNA. D genes are given only for firm matches. Not every row has a clone size; where given, it reads once, few, many or a size class.

length: 17
V: TRBV25-1
D: TRBD1
size: .
J: TRBJ2-7
CDR3: CASSELFGGQGAGEQYF
DNA: TGTGCCAGCAGTGAACTATTTGGGGGACAGGGGGCTGGGGAGCAGTACTTC

length: 14
V: TRBV2
D: .
size: .
J: TRBJ1-1
CDR3: CASHRDQRGTEAFF
DNA: TGTGCCAGTCACAGGGATCAGAGGGGCACTGAAGCTTTCTTT

length: 15
V: TRBV18
D: .
size: once
J: TRBJ2-2
CDR3: CASSVSQTNTGELFF
DNA: TGTGCCAGCTCAGTGTCACAGACGAACACCGGGGAGCTGTTTTTT

length: 13
V: TRBV18
D: .
size: .
J: TRBJ2-7
CDR3: CASSTGSAYEQYF
DNA: TGTGCCAGCTCAACGGGGAGTGCCTACGAGCAGTACTTC

length: 16
V: TRBV2
D: .
size: .
J: TRBJ2-5
CDR3: CASRGLGPSTGTTQYF
DNA: TGTGCCAGCAGGGGCTTGGGACCCAGTACCGGGACGACCCAGTACTTC

length: 15
V: TRBV19
D: TRBD1
size: .
J: TRBJ1-1
CDR3: CASRGQGEGNTEAFF
DNA: TGTGCCAGTCGTGGACAGGGGGAGGGGAACACTGAAGCTTTCTTT

length: 16
V: TRBV19
D: TRBD1
size: .
J: TRBJ1-1
CDR3: CASIGTLQGVNTEAFF
DNA: TGTGCCAGTATCGGCACCTTACAGGGGGTGAACACTGAAGCTTTCTTT

length: 16
V: TRBV7-8
D: .
size: .
J: TRBJ2-3
CDR3: CASSSRGRGLVDTQYF
DNA: TGTGCCAGCAGCTCGCGGGGCAGGGGATTAGTAGATACGCAGTATTTT

length: 14
V: TRBV2
D: .
size: .
J: TRBJ2-5
CDR3: CASSVGGYQETQYF
DNA: TGTGCCAGCAGTGTTGGGGGGTACCAAGAGACCCAGTACTTC

length: 17
V: TRBV7-2
D: TRBD2
size: .
J: TRBJ2-5
CDR3: CASSLGVSGGPQETQYF
DNA: TGTGCCAGCAGCTTAGGCGTTAGCGGGGGACCCCAAGAGACCCAGTACTTC

length: 15
V: TRBV6-5
D: .
size: .
J: TRBJ2-1
CDR3: CASRPFGGLPNEQFF
DNA: TGTGCCAGCAGGCCCTTCGGGGGTCTACCCAATGAGCAGTTCTTC

length: 13
V: TRBV30
D: TRBD1
size: once
J: TRBJ1-1
CDR3: CAWSGQGRTEAFF
DNA: TGTGCCTGGAGTGGACAGGGGAGGACTGAAGCTTTCTTT

length: 14
V: TRBV18
D: .
size: .
J: TRBJ1-1
CDR3: CASSPPSVPTEAFF
DNA: TGTGCCAGCTCACCACCCTCTGTTCCCACTGAAGCTTTCTTT

length: 15
V: TRBV18
D: .
size: .
J: TRBJ1-3
CDR3: CASSPGGLTGNTIYF
DNA: TGTGCCAGCTCACCAGGGGGGCTAACTGGAAACACCATATATTTT

length: 13
V: TRBV5-6
D: .
size: .
J: TRBJ1-1
CDR3: CASSPELAREAFF
DNA: TGTGCCAGCAGCCCGGAGCTAGCTCGGGAAGCTTTCTTT

length: 11
V: TRBV27
D: .
size: .
J: TRBJ2-5
CDR3: CASIYCPTQYF
DNA: TGTGCCAGCATTTACTGTCCGACCCAGTACTTC

length: 13
V: TRBV10-1
D: .
size: few
J: TRBJ2-2
CDR3: CASRGTATGELFF
DNA: TGCGCCAGCAGAGGGACGGCGACCGGGGAGCTGTTTTTT

length: 14
V: TRBV5-5
D: .
size: .
J: TRBJ1-3
CDR3: CASSPTGLGNTIYF
DNA: TGTGCCAGCAGCCCCACAGGGCTCGGAAACACCATATATTTT

length: 15
V: TRBV27
D: .
size: .
J: TRBJ2-3
CDR3: CASSLRLRPTDTQYF
DNA: TGTGCCAGCAGTTTACGTCTTAGGCCTACAGATACGCAGTATTTT

length: 16
V: TRBV7-3
D: TRBD1
size: .
J: TRBJ1-3
CDR3: CASSPYSGGSGNTIYF
DNA: TGTGCCAGCAGCCCATATTCAGGGGGTTCTGGAAACACCATATATTTT

length: 15
V: TRBV5-1
D: .
size: .
J: TRBJ1-2
CDR3: CASSLDAGNNYGYTF
DNA: TGCGCCAGCAGCTTGGATGCCGGCAATAACTATGGCTACACCTTC

length: 15
V: TRBV19
D: .
size: .
J: TRBJ1-2
CDR3: CASSPGGRSPSRYTF
DNA: TGTGCCAGTAGTCCCGGAGGCAGAAGTCCTTCTCGCTACACCTTC

length: 15
V: TRBV7-3
D: .
size: .
J: TRBJ2-6
CDR3: CASSPSTTGANVLTF
DNA: TGTGCCAGCAGCCCCTCGACGACTGGGGCCAACGTCCTGACTTTC

length: 16
V: TRBV27
D: TRBD1
size: .
J: TRBJ1-2
CDR3: CASTGTGGKTARGYTF
DNA: TGTGCCAGCACCGGGACAGGGGGCAAGACGGCAAGAGGCTACACCTTC

length: 13
V: TRBV10-3
D: .
size: few
J: TRBJ1-5
CDR3: CASQGDSNQPQHF
DNA: TGTGCCTCGCAGGGAGATAGCAATCAGCCCCAGCATTTT

length: 15
V: TRBV5-1
D: TRBD2
size: .
J: TRBJ2-7
CDR3: CASSRVAGGSYEQYF
DNA: TGCGCCAGCAGCAGGGTAGCGGGGGGTTCTTACGAGCAGTACTTC

length: 15
V: TRBV19
D: TRBD2
size: .
J: TRBJ2-7
CDR3: CASSKALAGAGEQYF
DNA: TGTGCCAGTAGTAAGGCCCTAGCGGGGGCAGGTGAGCAGTACTTC

length: 14
V: TRBV30
D: .
size: once
J: TRBJ2-3
CDR3: CAWSAGLGTDTQYF
DNA: TGTGCCTGGAGTGCAGGGTTAGGGACAGATACGCAGTATTTT

length: 14
V: TRBV4-2
D: TRBD2
size: .
J: TRBJ2-5
CDR3: CASSQDMRGETQYF
DNA: TGTGCCAGCAGCCAAGATATGCGGGGGGAGACCCAGTACTTC

length: 18
V: TRBV5-1
D: TRBD1
size: .
J: TRBJ2-2
CDR3: CASSLMDRVNRDTGELFF
DNA: TGCGCCAGCAGCTTGATGGACAGGGTCAATAGGGACACCGGGGAGCTGTTTTTT

length: 15
V: TRBV4-2
D: TRBD2
size: .
J: TRBJ2-7
CDR3: CASSQGTGGAYEQYF
DNA: TGTGCCAGCAGCCAAGGGACCGGGGGGGCCTACGAGCAGTACTTC

length: 12
V: TRBV12-5
D: .
size: .
J: TRBJ2-5
CDR3: CASGLNREGQDF
DNA: TGTGCTAGTGGTTTGAACAGGGAGGGTCAAGACTTC

length: 16
V: TRBV12-5
D: .
size: .
J: TRBJ1-5
CDR3: CASGLIQGSGNQPQHF
DNA: TGTGCTAGTGGTTTGATTCAAGGGTCGGGCAATCAGCCCCAGCATTTT

length: 15
V: TRBV7-3
D: .
size: .
J: TRBJ2-5
CDR3: CASSLQASALETQYF
DNA: TGTGCCAGCAGCTTACAAGCTAGCGCCCTCGAGACCCAGTACTTC

length: 14
V: TRBV6-5
D: TRBD1
size: .
J: TRBJ2-7
CDR3: CASKGQGLGYEQYF
DNA: TGTGCCAGCAAGGGACAGGGTTTAGGATACGAGCAGTACTTC

length: 13
V: TRBV29-1
D: TRBD1
size: .
J: TRBJ1-1
CDR3: CSARDRENTEAFF
DNA: TGCAGCGCTAGGGACAGGGAAAACACTGAAGCTTTCTTT

length: 15
V: TRBV2
D: .
size: few
J: TRBJ2-1
CDR3: CASSSSGLIYNEQFF
DNA: TGTGCCAGCAGCTCCTCAGGGCTGATTTACAATGAGCAGTTCTTC

length: 13
V: TRBV5-5
D: .
size: .
J: TRBJ2-2
CDR3: CASSFGGPGELFF
DNA: TGTGCCAGCAGCTTCGGAGGCCCCGGGGAGCTGTTTTTT

length: 18
V: TRBV13
D: TRBD2
size: .
J: TRBJ2-6
CDR3: CASSPSGGAISGANVLTF
DNA: TGTGCCAGCAGCCCTAGCGGGGGAGCCATTTCTGGGGCCAACGTCCTGACTTTC

length: 13
V: TRBV29-1
D: TRBD2
size: .
J: TRBJ2-7
CDR3: CSVRTSGFYEQYF
DNA: TGCAGCGTACGGACTAGCGGATTTTACGAGCAGTACTTC

length: 18
V: TRBV7-8
D: .
size: .
J: TRBJ1-5
CDR3: CASSPMGRGLFSGQPQHF
DNA: TGTGCCAGCAGCCCGATGGGGAGGGGTTTGTTCTCCGGGCAGCCCCAGCATTTT

length: 17
V: TRBV4-2
D: .
size: .
J: TRBJ2-7
CDR3: CASSQLSGGTISYEQYF
DNA: TGTGCCAGCAGCCAACTCTCTGGGGGTACCATTTCCTACGAGCAGTACTTC

length: 20
V: TRBV4-1
D: TRBD1
size: .
J: TRBJ1-4
CDR3: CASSPMGSGQGYGTNEKLFF
DNA: TGCGCCAGCAGCCCTATGGGTTCCGGACAGGGGTATGGAACTAATGAAAAACTGTTTTTT

length: 14
V: TRBV15
D: .
size: .
J: TRBJ1-1
CDR3: CATSSARGNTEAFF
DNA: TGTGCCACCAGCAGTGCTCGAGGGAACACTGAAGCTTTCTTT

length: 16
V: TRBV10-2
D: .
size: .
J: TRBJ1-2
CDR3: CASSEDQTTLNYGYTF
DNA: TGCGCCAGCAGTGAGGACCAGACTACCCTTAACTATGGCTACACCTTC

length: 12
V: TRBV7-2
D: .
size: .
J: TRBJ2-7
CDR3: CASRKDSYEQYF
DNA: TGTGCCAGCAGGAAAGACTCCTACGAGCAGTACTTC

length: 12
V: TRBV9
D: .
size: few
J: TRBJ2-7
CDR3: CASSVGGLEQYF
DNA: TGTGCCAGCAGCGTAGGGGGTCTCGAGCAGTACTTC

length: 15
V: TRBV5-1
D: TRBD1
size: .
J: TRBJ1-2
CDR3: CASSSPGQGVDGYTF
DNA: TGCGCCAGCAGCTCACCGGGACAGGGAGTGGATGGCTACACCTTC

length: 14
V: TRBV2
D: TRBD2
size: once
J: TRBJ2-3
CDR3: CASSAGGQVVTQYF
DNA: TGTGCCAGCAGTGCGGGGGGTCAAGTGGTTACGCAGTATTTT

length: 14
V: TRBV11-1
D: .
size: .
J: TRBJ2-2
CDR3: CASKKGRPTGELFF
DNA: TGTGCCAGCAAAAAGGGCAGGCCAACCGGGGAGCTGTTTTTT

length: 16
V: TRBV9
D: .
size: .
J: TRBJ1-5
CDR3: CASSVGDNRANQPQHF
DNA: TGTGCCAGCAGCGTAGGGGACAACCGCGCCAATCAGCCCCAGCATTTT

length: 14
V: TRBV13
D: .
size: .
J: TRBJ2-3
CDR3: CASSLRGAGDTQYF
DNA: TGTGCCAGCAGCTTAAGGGGGGCAGGAGATACGCAGTATTTT

length: 13
V: TRBV27
D: TRBD1
size: .
J: TRBJ2-3
CDR3: CASSNRGADTQYF
DNA: TGTGCCAGCAGTAACAGGGGAGCAGATACGCAGTATTTT

length: 13
V: TRBV13
D: .
size: .
J: TRBJ2-5
CDR3: CASSPPFQETQYF
DNA: TGTGCCAGCAGCCCCCCGTTCCAAGAGACCCAGTACTTC

length: 13
V: TRBV6-1
D: .
size: .
J: TRBJ1-1
CDR3: CASSDEGGLEAFF
DNA: TGTGCCAGCAGTGATGAAGGGGGGCTTGAGGCTTTCTTT

length: 14
V: TRBV6-5
D: .
size: .
J: TRBJ2-5
CDR3: CASTPGGQQETQYF
DNA: TGTGCCAGCACCCCGGGCGGGCAGCAAGAGACCCAGTACTTC

length: 14
V: TRBV6-1
D: TRBD1
size: .
J: TRBJ2-3
CDR3: CASRLDRGADTQYF
DNA: TGTGCCAGCAGGCTCGACAGGGGGGCAGATACGCAGTATTTT

length: 16
V: TRBV7-2
D: TRBD1
size: .
J: TRBJ2-2
CDR3: CASRPRGGQNTGELFF
DNA: TGTGCCAGCAGGCCCCGAGGGGGCCAGAACACCGGGGAGCTGTTTTTT

length: 12
V: TRBV6-5
D: .
size: few
J: TRBJ2-3
CDR3: CASGQRTDTQYF
DNA: TGTGCCAGCGGACAACGCACAGATACGCAGTATTTT

length: 16
V: TRBV18
D: .
size: few
J: TRBJ2-2
CDR3: CASSPSNGGNTGELFF
DNA: TGTGCCAGCTCACCTTCTAATGGCGGGAACACCGGGGAGCTGTTTTTT